Listed below are T cell receptor beta chains from one sample, sequenced in a study of blood T cell repertoires in COVID-19. Sequencing was performed with immunoSEQ multiplex PCR; in TCRdb, only in-frame clones are kept and a portion is missing. This sample has 150,000 or so clones, with roughly 78% found just once. The material sequenced was peripheral blood. The receptor source for this set is a human donor with acute or convalescent COVID-19. The donor label of this sample is uncertain. CDR3s include the opening cysteine and the closing phenylalanine or tryptophan. Each record gives: CDR3 protein, CDR3 DNA, J gene, clone size, D gene, V gene. A D gene is named only where the DNA matches it firmly. Size values are once, few and many counts, or a class for expanded clones, and some rows have none.

CASSFSGGSYNEQFF	TGTGCCAGCAGCTTTAGCGGGGGGTCCTACAATGAGCAGTTCTTC	TRBJ2-1	.	TRBD2	TRBV7-2
CASSIGGQGVPQHF	TGTGCCAGTAGTATAGGGGGACAGGGGGTCCCCCAGCATTTT	TRBJ1-5	.	TRBD1	TRBV19
CASSEIRALGGDGYTF	TGTGCCAGCAGTGAAATTAGGGCACTTGGAGGGGATGGCTACACCTTC	TRBJ1-2	once	.	TRBV2
CASSPRDFTEAFF	TGTGCCAGCTCCCCCCGGGACTTCACTGAAGCTTTCTTT	TRBJ1-1	.	.	TRBV12-3/TRBV12-4
CASSPASGTEAFF	TGTGCCAGCAGCCCTGCATCGGGCACTGAAGCTTTCTTT	TRBJ1-1	once	.	TRBV7-3
CASSLAGLREAFF	TGCGCCAGCAGCTTGGCAGGGTTGAGGGAAGCTTTCTTT	TRBJ1-1	few	.	TRBV5-1
CASSRRQGPLYGYTF	TGTGCCAGCAGCCGCCGACAGGGGCCCCTCTATGGCTACACCTTC	TRBJ1-2	.	TRBD1	TRBV5-4
CASRYRRDTEAFF	TGTGCCAGCAGATACAGGAGGGACACTGAAGCTTTCTTT	TRBJ1-1	.	.	TRBV13
CASSYRLANIQYF	TGTGCCAGCAGTTACAGGCTAGCAAACATTCAGTACTTC	TRBJ2-4	.	.	TRBV6-2/TRBV6-3
CASSGFGGATEMLDTQYF	TGTGCCAGCAGCGGGTTCGGGGGGGCCACCGAGATGCTAGATACGCAGTATTTT	TRBJ2-3	.	TRBD2	TRBV5-4
CASRRPGTGNTEAFF	TGTGCCAGCAGACGACCAGGGACAGGGAACACTGAAGCTTTCTTT	TRBJ1-1	.	TRBD1	TRBV6-6
CASSKQQAPNSPLHF	TGTGCCAGTAGTAAGCAACAGGCCCCCAATTCACCCCTCCACTTT	TRBJ1-6	.	.	TRBV19
CASGPRTGTGANSPLHF	TGTGCCAGCGGCCCCCGTACAGGGACAGGGGCCAATTCACCCCTCCACTTT	TRBJ1-6	.	TRBD1	TRBV28
CASSPPGQGWDGYTF	TGTGCCAGCAGCCCTCCGGGACAGGGATGGGATGGCTACACCTTC	TRBJ1-2	.	TRBD1	TRBV6-2/TRBV6-3
CSVRGAVTYEQYF	TGCAGCGTCCGGGGGGCGGTTACCTACGAGCAGTACTTC	TRBJ2-7	.	.	TRBV29-1